These T cell receptor beta chains were read from a single sample in a study of response to subunit inactivated influenza vaccine. Via MiXCR, TCRdb re-called the RT-PCR reads, giving one row per CDR3 protein. The repertoire holds hundreds of thousands of distinct CDR3 sequences, with about an eighth as singletons. This material consisted of PBMCs from blood, taken 45 days after vaccination. The receptors originated from a man over 45 who received an inactivated influenza vaccine. Both conserved end residues are part of each CDR3. The D gene is left open where the match is weak. The size field is filled for only some rows; it gives once, few, many or a size class.

CDR3 protein | CDR3 DNA | V gene | D gene | clone size | J gene
CSALGGGEQFF | TGCAGTGCTTTGGGAGGAGGTGAGCAGTTCTTC | TRBV20-1 | NA | few | TRBJ2-1
CASSLLRGPYNEQFF | TGTGCCAGCAGCCTGCTTCGCGGTCCCTACAATGAGCAGTTCTTC | TRBV5-5 | NA | once | TRBJ2-1
CASLTGSGAQYF | TGTGCCAGCCTCACAGGGTCCGGGGCCCAGTACTTC | TRBV12-3/TRBV12-4 | NA | NA | TRBJ2-5
CASQETGASEKLFF | TGTGCCAGCCAGGAGACAGGGGCGAGTGAAAAACTGTTTTTT | TRBV3-1 | TRBD1 | few | TRBJ1-4
CASSPDGPTGRSPLHF | TGCGCCAGCTCTCCCGACGGTCCGACAGGGCGTTCACCCCTCCACTTT | TRBV5-1 | TRBD1 | NA | TRBJ1-6
CASSPWTAASTDTQYF | TGCGCCAGCAGTCCATGGACAGCCGCTAGCACAGATACGCAGTATTTT | TRBV10-1 | NA | few | TRBJ2-3
CSARDSGTPFDEQYF | TGCAGTGCTAGGGATTCCGGGACACCTTTCGACGAGCAGTACTTC | TRBV20-1 | NA | many | TRBJ2-7
CASSLAATQANEQFF | TGTGCCAGCAGCTTAGCGGCAACCCAGGCCAATGAGCAGTTCTTC | TRBV7-2 | NA | few | TRBJ2-1
CASSERAGGNYGYTF | TGTGCCAGCAGTGAGCGGGCAGGGGGCAACTATGGCTACACCTTC | TRBV2 | TRBD1 | few | TRBJ1-2
CSVEAWGGNTIYF | TGCAGCGTTGAAGCTTGGGGTGGAAACACCATATATTTT | TRBV29-1 | NA | many | TRBJ1-3
CSVKRVNTGELFF | TGCAGCGTTAAGCGGGTGAACACCGGGGAGCTGTTTTTT | TRBV29-1 | NA | NA | TRBJ2-2
CASSSSSGRNIQYF | TGCGCCAGCAGCTCATCTAGCGGTAGAAACATTCAGTACTTC | TRBV5-1 | TRBD2 | few | TRBJ2-4
CASSLRLSQAQETQYF | TGTGCCAGCAGCTTGAGGCTTTCACAGGCCCAAGAGACCCAGTACTTC | TRBV7-8 | NA | NA | TRBJ2-5
CASSWTGGDYEQYF | TGCGCCAGCAGCTGGACAGGGGGCGACTACGAGCAGTACTTC | TRBV5-1 | TRBD1 | few | TRBJ2-7
CSARKPAGNQPQHF | TGCAGTGCTAGGAAACCGGCGGGCAATCAGCCCCAGCATTTT | TRBV20-1 | NA | few | TRBJ1-5
CASSPPKRNTEAFF | TGTGCCAGCAGCCCCCCGAAGAGGAACACTGAAGCTTTCTTT | TRBV7-9 | NA | NA | TRBJ1-1
CSVTGRQLTEAFF | TGCAGCGTGACGGGACGCCAGCTCACTGAAGCTTTCTTT | TRBV29-1 | NA | many | TRBJ1-1
CASSVEYTNNSPLHF | TGTGCCAGCAGCGTAGAGTACACCAATAATTCACCCCTCCACTTT | TRBV9 | NA | NA | TRBJ1-6
CSARPPLGGVGTDTQYF | TGCAGTGCTAGACCCCCCCTGGGAGGGGTTGGGACAGATACGCAGTATTTT | TRBV20-1 | TRBD2 | many | TRBJ2-3
CASSLSAYMSHEQYF | TGTGCCAGCAGTTTATCGGCGTACATGAGTCACGAGCAGTACTTC | TRBV27 | NA | NA | TRBJ2-7
CASSLSVVWDRGQGEQYF | TGTGCCAGCAGTCTCTCGGTTGTATGGGACAGGGGGCAGGGAGAGCAGTACTTC | TRBV12-3/TRBV12-4 | TRBD1 | many | TRBJ2-7
CAISRPFQETQYF | TGTGCCATCAGTAGGCCCTTTCAAGAGACCCAGTACTTC | TRBV10-3 | NA | many | TRBJ2-5
CASSYSRDFRRNTIYF | TGTGCCAGCAGTTACTCACGGGACTTCCGTCGGAACACCATATATTTT | TRBV6-2/TRBV6-3 | NA | few | TRBJ1-3
CASSLLAGASYEQYF | TGTGCCAGCAGTTTACTAGCGGGAGCCTCCTACGAGCAGTACTTC | TRBV12-3/TRBV12-4 | TRBD2 | few | TRBJ2-7
CATSGLNSGANVLTF | TGTGCCACCAGCGGTCTGAACTCTGGGGCCAACGTCCTGACTTTC | TRBV15 | NA | few | TRBJ2-6
CASSLSRGGGLGYEQFF | TGTGCCAGCAGCTTATCCAGGGGTGGGGGACTAGGATATGAGCAGTTCTTC | TRBV5-5 | TRBD2 | many | TRBJ2-1
CSVGGQLMNTEAFF | TGCAGCGTTGGTGGTCAGCTCATGAACACTGAAGCTTTCTTT | TRBV29-1 | NA | NA | TRBJ1-1
CASSLAGRGFGEQYF | TGTGCCAGCAGCTTAGCGGGACGGGGATTTGGCGAGCAGTACTTC | TRBV7-9 | NA | NA | TRBJ2-7
CATSSLSPGDNEQFF | TGTGCCACCAGCTCCCTGTCGCCGGGAGACAATGAGCAGTTCTTC | TRBV15 | NA | many | TRBJ2-1
CASSQSTDRYNEQFF | TGCGCCAGCAGCCAATCCACGGACAGATACAATGAGCAGTTCTTC | TRBV4-3 | NA | few | TRBJ2-1
CATSPRGTYEQYF | TGTGCCACCAGTCCCAGGGGCACCTACGAGCAGTACTTC | TRBV24-1 | NA | many | TRBJ2-7